This T cell receptor beta chain was documented in a study of cytomegalovirus exposure and HLA in healthy donors. CDR1 is MNHEY, CDR2 SMNVEV, per germline (reference sequence). Trimming at V came to 2 bases and at J to 8 bases, leaving 10 bases not matched to a gene. This CDR3 region has 16 residues. This table comes from immunoSEQ multiplex PCR, and its TCRdb copy is limited to in-frame clones, with some not included. Of tens of thousands of clones listed, 90% to 95% are singletons. This chain joins TRBV27 and TRBJ1-2, with 11 bases identical to TRBD1. Source material: PBMCs. The sequence came from a woman under 40 in good health and CMV-seronegative. The CDR3 here is CASSLEGQGALGGYTF. The CDR3 DNA is TGTGCCAGCAGTTTAGAAGGACAGGGGGCTTTGGGAGGCTACACCTTC.